This T cell receptor beta chain was captured by sequencing in a study of cytomegalovirus exposure and HLA in healthy donors. Study details: Among the 400 or so donors who were genotyped, roughly 86% fell in the genetic ancestry cluster that is associated with self-reported Caucasian donors.

The CDR3 loop spans 15 amino acids. Germline values: CDR1 SGHNT, CDR2 YYREEE (reference sequence). The V and J ends lost 4 bases and 2 bases, in that order; junction bases with no gene match: 8. Overall study findings and caveats: Relative to equally common others, HLA-associated TCR beta chains showed greater clonal expansion in a later analysis. 150 to 200 TCR beta chains were listed as cytomegalovirus-associated. The authors excluded some V segments, including TRBV6-2 and TRBV6-3, as indistinguishable.

As regards this clone: Its antigen is undetermined.

In the PCR, 60 Vbeta and 13 Jbeta primers were used. Measured with immunoSEQ multiplex PCR; TCRdb has only the in-frame clones, and not every one. The data contain roughly 150,000 clones, 80% to 85% of them singletons. The chain links TRBV5-4 to TRBJ2-5; 7 nucleotides align to TRBD2. The sequence was collected from a female donor in good health and CMV-seronegative. The sequencing sample was made of PBMCs. The CDR3 reads CASSTPLADQETQYF. CDR3 DNA: TGTGCCAGCAGCACTCCGCTAGCGGATCAAGAGACCCAGTACTTC.